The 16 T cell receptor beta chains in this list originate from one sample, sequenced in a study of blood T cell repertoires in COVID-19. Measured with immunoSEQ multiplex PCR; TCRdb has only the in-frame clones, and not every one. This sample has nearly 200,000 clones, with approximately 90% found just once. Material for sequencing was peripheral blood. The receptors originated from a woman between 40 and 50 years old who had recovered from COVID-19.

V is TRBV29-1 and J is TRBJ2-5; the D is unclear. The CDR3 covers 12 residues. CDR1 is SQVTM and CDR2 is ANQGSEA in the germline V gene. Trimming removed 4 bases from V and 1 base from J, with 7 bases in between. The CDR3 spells CSVVQVQETQYF. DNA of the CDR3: TGCAGCGTTGTGCAGGTCCAAGAGACCCAGTACTTC.

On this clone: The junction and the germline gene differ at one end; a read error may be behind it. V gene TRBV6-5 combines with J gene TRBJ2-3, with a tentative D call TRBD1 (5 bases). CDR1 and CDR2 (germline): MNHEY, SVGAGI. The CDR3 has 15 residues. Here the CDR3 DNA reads TGTGCCAGCAGCCAAGGGGCCACCACAACAGCTACGCAGTATTTT. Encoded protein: CASSQGATTTATQYF.

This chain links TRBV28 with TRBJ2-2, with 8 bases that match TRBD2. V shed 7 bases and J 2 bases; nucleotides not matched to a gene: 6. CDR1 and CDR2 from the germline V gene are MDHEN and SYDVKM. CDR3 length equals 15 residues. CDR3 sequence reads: CASTWGTRNTGELFF. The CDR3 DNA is TGTGCCAGCACCTGGGGGACTAGAAACACCGGGGAGCTGTTTTTT.

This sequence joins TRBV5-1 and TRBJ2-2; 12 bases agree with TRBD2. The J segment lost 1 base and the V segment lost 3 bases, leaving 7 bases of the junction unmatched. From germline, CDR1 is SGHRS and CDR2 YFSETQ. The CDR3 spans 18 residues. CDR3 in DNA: TGCGCCAGCAGCTCTCAAACTAGCGGGAGGTTGAACACCGGGGAGCTGTTTTTT. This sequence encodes CASSSQTSGRLNTGELFF.

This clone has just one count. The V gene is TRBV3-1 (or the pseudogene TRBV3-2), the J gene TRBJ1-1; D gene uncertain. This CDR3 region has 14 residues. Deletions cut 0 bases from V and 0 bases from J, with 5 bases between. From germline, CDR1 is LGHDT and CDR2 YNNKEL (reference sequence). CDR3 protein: CASSQESVNTEAFF. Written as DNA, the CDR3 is TGTGCCAGCAGCCAAGAATCCGTGAACACTGAAGCTTTCTTT.

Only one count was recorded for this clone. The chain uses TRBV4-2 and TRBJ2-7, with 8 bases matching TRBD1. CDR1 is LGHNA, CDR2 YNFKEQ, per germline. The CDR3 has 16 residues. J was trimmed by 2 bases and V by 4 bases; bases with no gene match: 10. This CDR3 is CASSPRAGGRTYEQYF. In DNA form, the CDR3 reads TGTGCCAGCAGCCCAAGAGCAGGGGGCAGAACCTACGAGCAGTACTTC.

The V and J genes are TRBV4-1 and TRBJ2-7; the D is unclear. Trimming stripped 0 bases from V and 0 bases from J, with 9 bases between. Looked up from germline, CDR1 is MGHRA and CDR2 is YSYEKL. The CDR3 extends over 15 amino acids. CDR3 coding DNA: TGCGCCAGCAGCCAAGATGAAACTTTCTCCTACGAGCAGTACTTC. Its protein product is CASSQDETFSYEQYF.

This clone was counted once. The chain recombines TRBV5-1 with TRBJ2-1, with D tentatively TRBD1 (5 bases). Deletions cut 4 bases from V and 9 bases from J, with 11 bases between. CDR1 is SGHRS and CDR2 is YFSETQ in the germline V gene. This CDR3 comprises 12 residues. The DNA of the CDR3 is TGCGCCAGCAGCAACCGTAGGGGTGAGCAGTTCTTC. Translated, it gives CASSNRRGEQFF.

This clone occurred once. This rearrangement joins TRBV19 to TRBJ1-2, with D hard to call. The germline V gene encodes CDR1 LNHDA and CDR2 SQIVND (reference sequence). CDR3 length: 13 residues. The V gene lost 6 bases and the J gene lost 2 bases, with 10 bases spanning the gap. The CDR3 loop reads CASRRSQNYGYTF. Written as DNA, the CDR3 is TGTGCCAGTAGGAGGTCTCAGAACTATGGCTACACCTTC.

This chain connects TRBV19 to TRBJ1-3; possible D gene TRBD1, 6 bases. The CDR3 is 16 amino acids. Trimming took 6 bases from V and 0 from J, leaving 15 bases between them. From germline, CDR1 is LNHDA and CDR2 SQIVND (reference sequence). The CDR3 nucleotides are TGTGCCAGTAGGCCGGGACAACCGTACTCTGGAAACACCATATATTTT. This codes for CASRPGQPYSGNTIYF.

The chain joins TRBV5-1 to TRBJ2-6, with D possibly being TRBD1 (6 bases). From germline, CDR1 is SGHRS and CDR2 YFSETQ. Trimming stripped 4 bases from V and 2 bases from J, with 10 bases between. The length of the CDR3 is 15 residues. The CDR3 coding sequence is TGCGCCAGCAGCCCGCCAGGGGCTGGGGCCAACGTCCTGACTTTC. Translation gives CASSPPGAGANVLTF.

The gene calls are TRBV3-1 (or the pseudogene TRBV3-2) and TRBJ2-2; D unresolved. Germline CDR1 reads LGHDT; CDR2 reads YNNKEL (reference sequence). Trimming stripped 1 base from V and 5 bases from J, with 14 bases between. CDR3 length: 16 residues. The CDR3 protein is CASSQGLPGVTGELFF. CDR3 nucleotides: TGTGCCAGCAGCCAAGGGTTGCCCGGAGTGACCGGGGAGCTGTTTTTT.

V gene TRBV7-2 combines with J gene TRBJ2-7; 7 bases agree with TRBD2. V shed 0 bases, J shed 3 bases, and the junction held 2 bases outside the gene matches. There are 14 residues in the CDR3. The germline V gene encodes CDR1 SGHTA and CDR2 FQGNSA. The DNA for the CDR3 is TGTGCCAGCAGCTTAGCGGCGGGAGACTACGAGCAGTACTTC. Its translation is CASSLAAGDYEQYF.

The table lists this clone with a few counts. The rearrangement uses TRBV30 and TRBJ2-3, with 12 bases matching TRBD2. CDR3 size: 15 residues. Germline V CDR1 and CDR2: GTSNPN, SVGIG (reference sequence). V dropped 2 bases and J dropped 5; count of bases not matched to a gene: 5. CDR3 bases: TGTGCCTGGAGTTCAAAGGGACTAGCGGGAGATACGCAGTATTTT. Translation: CAWSSKGLAGDTQYF.

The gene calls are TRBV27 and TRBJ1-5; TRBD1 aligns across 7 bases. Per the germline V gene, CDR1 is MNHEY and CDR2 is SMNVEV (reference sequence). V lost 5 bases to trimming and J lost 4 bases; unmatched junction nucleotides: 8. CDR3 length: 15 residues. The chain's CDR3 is CASSPGTAPNQPQHF. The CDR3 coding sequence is TGTGCCAGCAGTCCGGGGACAGCCCCTAATCAGCCCCAGCATTTT.

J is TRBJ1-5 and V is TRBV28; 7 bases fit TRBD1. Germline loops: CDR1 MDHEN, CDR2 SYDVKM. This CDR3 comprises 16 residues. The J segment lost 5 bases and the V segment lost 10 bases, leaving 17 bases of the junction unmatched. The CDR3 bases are TGTGCCACCTCTCCCGGGGGCCAGGGGGGTGATCAGCCCCAGCATTTT. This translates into CATSPGGQGGDQPQHF.